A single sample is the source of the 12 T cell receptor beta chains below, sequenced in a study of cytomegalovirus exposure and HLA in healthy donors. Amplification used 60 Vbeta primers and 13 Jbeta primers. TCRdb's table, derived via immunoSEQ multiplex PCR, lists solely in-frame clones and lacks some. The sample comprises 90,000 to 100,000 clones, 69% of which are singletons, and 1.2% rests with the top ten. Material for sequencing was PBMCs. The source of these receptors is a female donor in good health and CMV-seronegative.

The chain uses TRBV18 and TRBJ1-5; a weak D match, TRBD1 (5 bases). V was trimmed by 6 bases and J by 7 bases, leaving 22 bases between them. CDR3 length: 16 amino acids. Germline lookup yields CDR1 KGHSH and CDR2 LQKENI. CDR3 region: CASSRKGTGEMQPQHF. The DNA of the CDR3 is TGTGCCAGCTCCCGCAAAGGGACGGGGGAAATGCAGCCCCAGCATTTT. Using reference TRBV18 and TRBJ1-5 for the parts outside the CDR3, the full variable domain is NAGVMQNPRHLVRRRGQEARLRCSPMKGHSHVYWYRQLPEEGLKFMVYLQKENIIDESGMPKERFSAEFPKEGPSILRIQQVVRGDSAAYFCASSRKGTGEMQPQHFGDGTRLSIL.

The CDR3 protein is CASSELRNEQFF. CDR3 DNA sequence: TGTGCCAGCAGCGAACTACGCAATGAGCAGTTCTTC. The chain has TRBV2 and TRBJ2-1; unclear D gene. CDR1 is SNHLY, CDR2 FYNNEI, per germline. The V end lost 6 bases, the J end lost 6 bases, and 9 bases lay between the germline ends. The CDR3 totals 12 residues.

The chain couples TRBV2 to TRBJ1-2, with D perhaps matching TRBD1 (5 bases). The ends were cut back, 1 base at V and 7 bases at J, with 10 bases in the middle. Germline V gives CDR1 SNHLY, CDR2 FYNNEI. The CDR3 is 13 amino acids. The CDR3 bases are TGTGCCAGCAGTGAAGAATACAGGACTGGCTACACCTTC. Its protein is CASSEEYRTGYTF.

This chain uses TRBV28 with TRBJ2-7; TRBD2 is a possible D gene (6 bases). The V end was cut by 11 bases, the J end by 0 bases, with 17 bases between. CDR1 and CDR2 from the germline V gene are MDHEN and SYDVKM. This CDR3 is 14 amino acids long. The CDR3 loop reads CAWGERKGSYEQYF. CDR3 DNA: TGTGCCTGGGGGGAACGGAAGGGCTCCTACGAGCAGTACTTC.

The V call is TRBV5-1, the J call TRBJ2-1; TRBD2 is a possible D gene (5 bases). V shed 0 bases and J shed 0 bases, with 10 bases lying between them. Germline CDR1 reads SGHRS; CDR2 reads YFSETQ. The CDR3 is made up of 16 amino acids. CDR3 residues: CASSLDSGLSYNEQFF. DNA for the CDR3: TGCGCCAGCAGCTTGGACAGCGGACTCTCCTACAATGAGCAGTTCTTC. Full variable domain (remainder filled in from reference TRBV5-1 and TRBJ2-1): KAGVTQTPRYLIKTRGQQVTLSCSPISGHRSVSWYQQTPGQGLQFLFEYFSETQRNKGNFPGRFSGRQFSNSRSEMNVSTLELGDSALYLCASSLDSGLSYNEQFFGPGTRLTVL.

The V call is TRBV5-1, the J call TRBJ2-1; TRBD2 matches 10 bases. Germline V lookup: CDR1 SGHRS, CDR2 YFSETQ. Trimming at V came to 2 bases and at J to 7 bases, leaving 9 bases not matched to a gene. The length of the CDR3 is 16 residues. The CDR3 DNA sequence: TGCGCCAGCAGCTTTTTAGCGGGAGGTCCGGGAAATGAGCAGTTCTTC. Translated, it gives CASSFLAGGPGNEQFF. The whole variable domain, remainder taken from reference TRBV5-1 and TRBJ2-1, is KAGVTQTPRYLIKTRGQQVTLSCSPISGHRSVSWYQQTPGQGLQFLFEYFSETQRNKGNFPGRFSGRQFSNSRSEMNVSTLELGDSALYLCASSFLAGGPGNEQFFGPGTRLTVL.

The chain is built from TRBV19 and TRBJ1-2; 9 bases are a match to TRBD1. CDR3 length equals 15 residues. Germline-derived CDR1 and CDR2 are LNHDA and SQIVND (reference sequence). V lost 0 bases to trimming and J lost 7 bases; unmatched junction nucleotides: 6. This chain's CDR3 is CASSIEDRGIGGYTF. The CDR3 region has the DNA TGTGCCAGTAGTATAGAGGACAGGGGAATAGGTGGCTACACCTTC.

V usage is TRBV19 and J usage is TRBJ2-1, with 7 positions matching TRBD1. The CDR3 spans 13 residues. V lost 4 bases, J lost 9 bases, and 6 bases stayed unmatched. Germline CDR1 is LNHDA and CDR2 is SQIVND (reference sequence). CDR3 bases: TGTGCCAGTAGTAATAACAGGGGTTCTGAGCAGTTCTTC. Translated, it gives CASSNNRGSEQFF.

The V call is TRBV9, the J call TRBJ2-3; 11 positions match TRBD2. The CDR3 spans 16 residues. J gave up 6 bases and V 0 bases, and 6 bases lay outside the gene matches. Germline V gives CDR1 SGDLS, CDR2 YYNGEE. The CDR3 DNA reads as TGTGCCAGCAGCGTAGCCCCTAGCGGGAGGTCGGATACGCAGTATTTT. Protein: CASSVAPSGRSDTQYF.

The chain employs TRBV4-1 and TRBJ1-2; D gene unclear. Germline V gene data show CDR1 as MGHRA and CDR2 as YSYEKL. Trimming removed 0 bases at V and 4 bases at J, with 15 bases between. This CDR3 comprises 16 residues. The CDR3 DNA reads TGCGCCAGCAGCCAAGATTTGGCACAGAAGATCTATGGCTACACCTTC. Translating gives CASSQDLAQKIYGYTF.

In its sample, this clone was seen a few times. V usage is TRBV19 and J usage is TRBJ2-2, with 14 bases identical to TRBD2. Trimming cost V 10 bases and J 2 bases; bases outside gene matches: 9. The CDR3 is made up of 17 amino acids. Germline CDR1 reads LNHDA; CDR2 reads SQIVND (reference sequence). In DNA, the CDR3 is TGTGCCACCATCGGACTAGCGGGGGGCCTTAACACCGGGGAGCTGTTTTTT. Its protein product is CATIGLAGGLNTGELFF. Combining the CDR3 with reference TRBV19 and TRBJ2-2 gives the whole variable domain DGGITQSPKYLFRKEGQNVTLSCEQNLNHDAMYWYRQDPGQGLRLIYYSQIVNDFQKGDIAEGYSVSREKKESFPLTVTSAQKNPTAFYLCATIGLAGGLNTGELFFGEGSRLTVL.

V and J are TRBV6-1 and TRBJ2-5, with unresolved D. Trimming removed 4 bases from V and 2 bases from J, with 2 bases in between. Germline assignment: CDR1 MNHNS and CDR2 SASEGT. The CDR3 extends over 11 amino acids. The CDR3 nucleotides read TGTGCCAGCAGTGTACAAGAGACCCAGTACTTC. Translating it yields CASSVQETQYF.